What follows are 30 T cell receptor beta chains derived from one specimen sequenced in a study of cytomegalovirus exposure and HLA in healthy donors. The PCR had 60 Vbeta and 13 Jbeta primers. Some clones are missing from TCRdb's copy, which holds only in-frame ones; the method was immunoSEQ multiplex PCR. This table holds 150,000 to 200,000 clones, roughly 80% found once. The specimen sequenced was PBMCs. The receptors come from a woman aged 45-59 years in good health and CMV-seronegative.

This clone has just one count. V gene TRBV9 combines with J gene TRBJ2-7; D call uncertain. Trimming removed 0 bases at V and 3 bases at J, with 13 bases between. Germline lookup yields CDR1 SGDLS and CDR2 YYNGEE. The CDR3 is made up of 15 amino acids. DNA of the CDR3: TGTGCCAGCAGCGTAGGGGCCCTGAGTGACTACGAGCAGTACTTC. Translating it yields CASSVGALSDYEQYF. Full variable domain (missing parts from reference TRBV9 and TRBJ2-7): DSGVTQTPKHLITATGQRVTLRCSPRSGDLSVYWYQQSLDQGLQFLIQYYNGEERAKGNILERFSAQQFPDLHSELNLSSLELGDSALYFCASSVGALSDYEQYFGPGTRLTVT.

V and J are TRBV2 and TRBJ1-6; D might be TRBD1 (6 bases). Trimming pared 6 bases from V and 0 bases from J, leaving 9 bases between. The CDR3 extends over 15 amino acids. Per germline, CDR1 SNHLY and CDR2 FYNNEI. Written as DNA, the CDR3 is TGTGCCAGCAGGAGGGACAACTCCTATAATTCACCCCTCCACTTT. Residues: CASRRDNSYNSPLHF.

The chain links TRBV5-1 to TRBJ2-2; tentative D call: TRBD1 (6 bases). The germline V gene encodes CDR1 SGHRS and CDR2 YFSETQ. The V end lost 4 bases, the J end lost 0 bases, and 13 bases lay between the germline ends. The CDR3 consists of 16 residues. Here the CDR3 reads CASSVDRSSNTGELFF. As DNA, the CDR3 is TGCGCCAGCAGCGTCGACAGGTCTTCGAACACCGGGGAGCTGTTTTTT.

The rearrangement joins TRBV28 to TRBJ2-7; D remains ambiguous. Germline V gene sequence: CDR1 MDHEN, CDR2 SYDVKM. The CDR3 is 12 amino acids. Trimming pared 2 bases from V and 5 bases from J, leaving 7 bases between. The CDR3, as DNA: TGTGCCAGCAGTTTACAGAACCACGAGCAGTACTTC. It translates to CASSLQNHEQYF.

The chain has TRBV19 and TRBJ1-3; the D gene is possibly TRBD1 (6 bases). Looked up from germline, CDR1 is LNHDA and CDR2 is SQIVND (reference sequence). This CDR3 region has 15 residues. Trimming left V 6 bases short and J 0 bases short, with 12 bases between. The CDR3 coding sequence is TGTGCCAGTAGACCAGACAGGAGCTCTGGAAACACCATATATTTT. As protein: CASRPDRSSGNTIYF.

This clone showed up just a few times. The rearrangement links TRBV5-6 to TRBJ1-4; 7 bases are shared with TRBD1. V lost 3 bases to trimming and J lost 5 bases; unmatched junction nucleotides: 13. CDR3 length equals 17 residues. CDR1 is SGHDT and CDR2 is YYEEEE in the germline V gene. CDR3 DNA sequence: TGTGCCAGCAGCTCCTTGACAGGGAACATCAGAAATGAAAAACTGTTTTTT. It codes for CASSSLTGNIRNEKLFF.

The chain couples TRBV7-2 to TRBJ1-6; D is possibly TRBD1 (6 bases). V lost 5 bases to trimming and J lost 4 bases, with 12 bases between them. The germline gives CDR1 SGHTA, CDR2 FQGNSA. This CDR3 contains 15 residues. This CDR3 is CASSPLGAYNSPLHF. The CDR3 DNA reads TGTGCCAGCAGCCCCCTGGGGGCGTATAATTCACCCCTCCACTTT.

Note on this clone: Other DNA sequences of this sample code for an identical CDR3. The rearrangement uses TRBV19 and TRBJ1-5; no firm D call. V lost 1 base to trimming and J lost 4 bases, with 2 bases between them. Germline values: CDR1 LNHDA, CDR2 SQIVND (reference sequence). The CDR3 runs to 12 residues. The chain's CDR3 is CASSIANQPQHF. The CDR3 DNA reads TGTGCCAGTAGTATAGCAAATCAGCCCCAGCATTTT.

This chain links TRBV27 with TRBJ1-2, with TRBD1 matching 7 bases. In germline, CDR1 is MNHEY, CDR2 SMNVEV (reference sequence). This CDR3 is 16 amino acids long. The J segment lost 0 bases and the V segment lost 4 bases, leaving 8 bases of the junction unmatched. For the CDR3, the DNA is TGTGCCAGCAGTTCGGATCGGGACAGAGCTAACTATGGCTACACCTTC. Translating it yields CASSSDRDRANYGYTF.

This chain connects TRBV7-8 to TRBJ1-2, with D possibly being TRBD1 (6 bases). The CDR3 covers 16 residues. Trimming left V 5 bases short and J 3 bases short, with 19 bases between. Per the germline V gene, CDR1 is SGHVS and CDR2 is FQNEAQ. The CDR3 protein is CASSARHRVEDYGYTF. CDR3 coding DNA: TGTGCCAGCAGCGCTCGGCACAGGGTCGAGGACTATGGCTACACCTTC. The variable domain in full, with the rest retrieved from reference TRBV7-8 and TRBJ1-2, is GAGVSQSPRYKVAKRGQDVALRCDPISGHVSLFWYQQALGQGPEFLTYFQNEAQLDKSGLPSDRFFAERPEGSVSTLKIQRTQQEDSAVYLCASSARHRVEDYGYTFGSGTRLTVV.

This clone occurred once. The rearrangement links TRBV9 to TRBJ1-1, with 7 bases aligning to TRBD1. With V trimmed by 7 bases and J by 2 bases, 5 bases remained unmatched. The CDR3 length is 13 residues. The germline gives CDR1 SGDLS, CDR2 YYNGEE. This CDR3 is CASRRGSNTEAFF. In DNA form, the CDR3 reads TGTGCCAGCCGCAGGGGGAGTAACACTGAAGCTTTCTTT.

The V gene is TRBV2, the J gene TRBJ2-4; 11 bases agree with TRBD1. The CDR3 consists of 15 residues. V was pared by 6 bases and J by 1 base, with 2 bases of the junction left unmatched. The germline CDR1 and CDR2 sequences are SNHLY and FYNNEI. The CDR3 DNA reads as TGTGCCAGCAGCCGGGACAGGGGGGCCAAAAACATTCAGTACTTC. Amino acid sequence: CASSRDRGAKNIQYF.

The chain is built from TRBV14 and TRBJ1-1; 7 positions match TRBD1. Germline values: CDR1 SGHDN, CDR2 FVKESK. V shed 4 bases and J 3 bases; nucleotides not matched to a gene: 2. The CDR3 has 13 residues. The CDR3 DNA is TGTGCCAGCAGCCTTGACAGGGACACTGAAGCTTTCTTT. Translating gives CASSLDRDTEAFF.

CDR3 amino acids: CASSQELSEGRRYGYTF. CDR3 sequence (DNA): TGCGCCAGCAGCCAAGAATTAAGTGAGGGTAGGCGGTATGGCTACACCTTC. The V and J genes are TRBV4-3 and TRBJ1-2, with D unresolved. This CDR3 region has 17 residues. Germline assignment: CDR1 LGHNA and CDR2 YSLEER. Trimming took 0 bases from V and 5 from J, leaving 19 bases between them.

CDR3 in DNA: TGTGCCAGCAGTACCGGGAGACAAACAGATACGCAGTATTTT. Translation: CASSTGRQTDTQYF. The chain joins TRBV2 to TRBJ2-3, with D possibly TRBD2 on 6 matching bases. This CDR3 contains 14 residues. From germline, CDR1 is SNHLY and CDR2 FYNNEI. With 5 bases removed from V and 3 bases from J, the gap between germline ends came to 12 bases. Full variable domain (rest looked up from reference TRBV2 and TRBJ2-3): EPEVTQTPSHQVTQMGQEVILRCVPISNHLYFYWYRQILGQKVEFLVSFYNNEISEKSEIFDDQFSVERPDGSNFTLKIRSTKLEDSAMYFCASSTGRQTDTQYFGPGTRLTVL.

The chain carries TRBV6-5 and TRBJ1-2, with 7 positions matching TRBD1. J was trimmed by 5 bases and V by 6 bases; bases with no gene match: 3. This CDR3 has 12 amino acids. Germline loops: CDR1 MNHEY, CDR2 SVGAGI. CDR3 nucleotides: TGTGCCAGCAGAAAGACAGGGTATGGCTACACCTTC. It yields the protein CASRKTGYGYTF.

The chain combines TRBV2 with TRBJ2-5; D possibly corresponds to TRBD1 (5 bases). CDR3 length equals 13 residues. In germline, CDR1 is SNHLY, CDR2 FYNNEI. Trimming stripped 7 bases from V and 5 bases from J, with 14 bases between. CDR3 residues: CASNTDTLETQYF. CDR3 coding DNA: TGTGCCAGCAACACGGACACTCTGGAGACCCAGTACTTC.

This clone has only one observation. The rearrangement links TRBV5-4 to TRBJ2-3, with D maybe TRBD1 (6 bases). The CDR3 is 15 amino acids. The germline gives CDR1 SGHNT, CDR2 YYREEE (reference sequence). V lost 4 bases and J lost 7, with 19 bases in between. CDR3 protein: CASSPEAGTPYTQYF. The CDR3 coding sequence is TGTGCCAGCAGCCCCGAGGCCGGGACACCTTATACGCAGTATTTT.

The chain links TRBV19 to TRBJ1-2; D remains ambiguous. Trimming took off 3 bases at V and 0 bases at J, with 11 bases between the two ends. CDR1 and CDR2 from the germline V gene are LNHDA and SQIVND (reference sequence). This CDR3 is 15 amino acids long. The CDR3 DNA is TGTGCCAGTAGTATTGGAGGGCCCGCTAACTATGGCTACACCTTC. It codes for CASSIGGPANYGYTF.

This clone was observed a few times. The chain is built from TRBV6-5 and TRBJ1-1; 7 bases match TRBD1. Germline trimming cut 6 bases from V and 4 bases from J; bases unmatched to any gene: 11. CDR3 length: 15 residues. Germline V gives CDR1 MNHEY, CDR2 SVGAGI. CDR3: CASRREGATGTEAFF. CDR3 DNA sequence: TGTGCCAGCAGGAGAGAGGGGGCAACCGGCACTGAAGCTTTCTTT.

The J gene is TRBJ2-2, the V gene TRBV2, with a possible D match to TRBD1 (6 bases). V was cut by 7 bases and J by 4 bases, with 10 bases left in between. CDR3 size: 13 residues. Germline CDR1 SNHLY, CDR2 FYNNEI. The CDR3 DNA sequence: TGTGCCAGCAACAGGGTGGTCACCGGGGAGCTGTTTTTT. It yields the protein CASNRVVTGELFF.

This clone was observed a single time. The V gene is TRBV7-2, the J gene TRBJ1-5, with TRBD1 identical over 10 bases. This CDR3 has 16 residues. The V gene's germline CDR1 is SGHTA and CDR2 FQGNSA. Trimming removed 2 bases from V and 9 bases from J; junction bases left unmatched: 10. Here the CDR3 DNA reads TGTGCCAGCAGCTTAAAAGGGACAGGGGAAGGTCGGCCCCAGCATTTT. Encoded protein: CASSLKGTGEGRPQHF.

V usage is TRBV28 and J usage is TRBJ2-5, with 12 bases identical to TRBD1. Unmatched junction bases numbered 6, after V lost 2 bases and J lost 5 bases. CDR3 length: 16 amino acids. Germline V gene lookup returns CDR1 MDHEN and CDR2 SYDVKM. The CDR3 loop is CASSLRGQGAGETQYF. The CDR3 DNA sequence: TGTGCCAGCAGTTTACGGGGACAGGGGGCTGGCGAGACCCAGTACTTC.

The chain recombines TRBV28 with TRBJ2-1; 8 bases align to TRBD2. CDR3 length equals 14 residues. Germline-derived CDR1 and CDR2 are MDHEN and SYDVKM. With 7 bases clipped from V and 3 bases from J, the junction kept 5 bases outside the gene matches. The CDR3 DNA is TGTGCCAGCAAAGTCAGCGGGGGCTACAATGAGCAGTTCTTC. It yields the protein CASKVSGGYNEQFF.

The J gene is TRBJ2-7, the V gene TRBV11-2; D not resolved. In germline, CDR1 is SGHAT, CDR2 FQNNGV. V was pared by 5 bases and J by 5 bases, with 19 bases between. The CDR3 runs 15 residues. CDR3 sequence reads: CASSPVALIDHEQYF. CDR3 coding DNA: TGTGCCAGCAGCCCGGTAGCCCTGATAGACCACGAGCAGTACTTC.

This clone was found a few times. J is TRBJ1-1 and V is TRBV7-9, with 7 nucleotides matching TRBD1. In germline, CDR1 is SEHNR, CDR2 FQNEAQ (reference sequence). This CDR3 spans 13 amino acids. V lost 4 bases, J lost 3 bases, and 2 bases stayed unmatched. CDR3 in DNA: TGTGCCAGCAGCTGGGGACAGTACACTGAAGCTTTCTTT. This codes for CASSWGQYTEAFF. The variable domain in full, with the rest retrieved from reference TRBV7-9 and TRBJ1-1, is DTGVSQNPRHKITKRGQNVTFRCDPISEHNRLYWYRQTLGQGPEFLTYFQNEAQLEKSRLLSDRFSAERPKGSFSTLEIQRTEQGDSAMYLCASSWGQYTEAFFGQGTRLTVV.

The chain has TRBV7-9 and TRBJ2-7, with TRBD1 matching 7 bases. With V trimmed by 3 bases and J by 6 bases, 5 bases remained unmatched. Per germline, CDR1 SEHNR and CDR2 FQNEAQ (reference sequence). This CDR3 is 13 amino acids long. Here the CDR3 DNA reads TGTGCCAGCAGCTTTGACAGGGTTACCGAGCAGTACTTC. It yields the protein CASSFDRVTEQYF. The variable domain in full, completed from reference TRBV7-9 and TRBJ2-7, reads DTGVSQNPRHKITKRGQNVTFRCDPISEHNRLYWYRQTLGQGPEFLTYFQNEAQLEKSRLLSDRFSAERPKGSFSTLEIQRTEQGDSAMYLCASSFDRVTEQYFGPGTRLTVT.

This sequence joins TRBV9 and TRBJ2-2, with 7 bases matching TRBD1. Germline-derived CDR1 and CDR2 are SGDLS and YYNGEE. The V gene end was trimmed by 6 bases and the J gene end by 2 bases; junction bases not matched to a gene: 13. The CDR3 length is 17 residues. The CDR3 loop reads CASTSEPRQGNTGELFF. The CDR3 DNA reads as TGTGCCAGCACCTCAGAGCCCAGACAGGGAAACACCGGGGAGCTGTTTTTT.

The rearrangement links TRBV14 to TRBJ1-2; D gene ambiguous. The CDR3 is made up of 12 amino acids. Germline values: CDR1 SGHDN, CDR2 FVKESK. V lost 2 bases to trimming and J lost 7 bases, with 8 bases between them. CDR3 sequence: CASSQYPSGYTF. CDR3 sequence (DNA): TGTGCCAGCAGCCAATATCCGAGTGGCTACACCTTC.

The rearrangement uses TRBV11-2 and TRBJ2-7; possibly TRBD2 for D (6 bases). V dropped 1 base and J dropped 9 bases, with 7 bases sitting between them. This CDR3 is built from 11 residues. The germline V gene encodes CDR1 SGHAT and CDR2 FQNNGV. This CDR3 reads CASSLAGVQYF. CDR3 nucleotide sequence: TGTGCCAGCAGCTTAGCGGGGGTGCAGTACTTC.